This note documents a single T cell receptor (beta chain) sequence. Antigen: not known. The data are from a study of T cell responses to AZD1222 COVID-19 vaccine. Study observations and caveats: Repertoires were obtained solely post-peak T cell response.

CDR3 length: 12 residues. Germline values: CDR1 SGHTA, CDR2 FQGNSA. V was cut by 5 bases and J by 7 bases, with 8 bases left in between. The assay was immunoSEQ multiplex PCR, and TCRdb's table has in-frame clones only and misses some. The sample records about 130,000 clones, roughly 87% being singletons. This TCR derives from an adult who received the AZD1222 COVID-19 vaccine. The sample here was peripheral blood, taken 28 days after the second AZD1222 dose. The chain joins TRBV7-2 to TRBJ1-4; maybe TRBD1 (5 bases). The CDR3 loop reads CASSPGGEKLFF. For the CDR3, the DNA is TGTGCCAGCAGCCCGGGGGGTGAAAAACTGTTTTTT.